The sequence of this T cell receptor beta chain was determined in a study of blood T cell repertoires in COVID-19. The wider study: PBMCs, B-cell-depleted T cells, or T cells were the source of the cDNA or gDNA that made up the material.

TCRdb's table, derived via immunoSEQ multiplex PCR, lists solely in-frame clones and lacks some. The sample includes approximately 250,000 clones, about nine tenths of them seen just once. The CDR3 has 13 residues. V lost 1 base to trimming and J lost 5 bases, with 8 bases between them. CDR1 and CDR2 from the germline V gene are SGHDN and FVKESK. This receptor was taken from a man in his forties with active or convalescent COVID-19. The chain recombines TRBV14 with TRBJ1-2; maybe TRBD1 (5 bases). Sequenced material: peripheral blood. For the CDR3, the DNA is TGTGCCAGCAGCCAAGGGAGGGGATATGGCTACACCTTC. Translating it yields CASSQGRGYGYTF.